This T cell receptor (beta chain) derives from a study of blood T cell repertoires in COVID-19. Whole-study context: PBMCs, B-cell-depleted T cells, or T cells provided the cDNA or gDNA that made up the material.

Per the original data handling: By means of reference gene primer amplification, nucleated cell counts were estimated. Measured with immunoSEQ multiplex PCR; TCRdb has only the in-frame clones, and not every one. D and trimming come from the DNA, and the V and J calls and clone size come from that table. The sample has 250,000 to 350,000 clones, approximately 85% seen once. Germline assignment: CDR1 SGHNT and CDR2 YYREEE (reference sequence). V lost 5 bases and J 0 bases, leaving 6 bases between the germline ends. The CDR3 covers 12 residues. The rearrangement uses TRBV5-4 and TRBJ2-7; D uncertain. This sequence originates from a man in his late teens or twenties with active or convalescent COVID-19. Source material: peripheral blood. CDR3 region: CASSYSSYEQYF. DNA of the CDR3: TGTGCCAGCAGTTATAGCTCCTACGAGCAGTACTTC.